The present TCR beta chain was sequenced within a study of circulating CD8 cells and anti-PD-1 response in melanoma (dated by TCRdb to the early 2020s). About the investigation overall: Patients received nivolumab intravenously at 3 mg/kg every 2 weeks. Of the roughly 13 patients in the melanoma cohort, anti-PD-1 was received as first-line therapy by seven patients, and prior targeted therapy or immunotherapy had been received by six patients. The TCR repertoire analysis covered around eleven melanoma patients: 7 non-responders and 4 responders. PD-1 on on-treatment samples was detected using a biotinylated anti-human IgG4 antibody. Patients with complete or partial responses were classified as responders, and patients with stable or progressive disease (RECIST v1.1) were classified as non-responders.

The sequencing machine was a NextSeq 500. The QIAseq Immune Repertoire RNA Library Kit, Human TCR Panel, was used to prepare TCR libraries from about 15 ng of total RNA. The TCR libraries were sequenced on an Illumina NextSeq using a Mid Output V2 kit and asymmetric 261x41 paired-end reads. Every TCR library was diluted down to around 4 nM, then pooled, denatured and loaded at 1.0 pM. The published analysis was carried out like this. TCR FASTQ files were processed in the QIAGEN GeneGlobe Data Analysis Center, and downstream analysis was performed in R 3.5.2. Clonality was calculated as one minus the Shannon entropy normalized by the log of the number of unique productive sequences. Within each subset, Fisher exact tests at 5% FDR identified TRA or TRB clonotypes differing in abundance between baseline and M1. Clonotypes with differential abundance were classified as emerging, expanding, contracting or non-expanding/contracting. Morisita's overlap index was used to measure repertoire overlap between patients. Clones were called with MiXCR by TCRdb after fastp trimmed the public reads at Q25, and only in-frame beta chains were retained. Every CDR3 protein is listed once, alongside the most common genes and DNA of its rows. The V and J calls shown here were made by TCRdb, not taken from the authors' results. The sample contains several hundred distinct CDR3 sequences, approximately 9.7% of them found a single time. About 50% of the sample is in the top ten clones.

This clonotype is deemed medium-sized (0.01 to 0.1%). It has no known antigen specificity. Per-base qualities were not stored, and no clone one base away is much larger. Reading from cysteine to phenylalanine, the CDR3 counts 15 amino acids. Kept here is only the CDR3 DNA, which spans 45 bases and is read in frame from base 1. The germline V gene yields SGHTA for CDR1 and FQGTGA for CDR2. Trimming leaves V shorter by 5 bases and J shorter by 8 bases, with the junction holding 6 bases beyond the gene matches. Using a BD FACSAria II cell sorter, four subsets defined by PD-1 and/or TIGIT were sorted from live CD3+CD8+TCRalphabeta+ cells. To characterize how relevant each subset is to anti-PD-1 therapy response, circulating CD8 T cells were sorted into four subsets based on PD-1 and TIGIT expression. From each sorted CD8 T-cell subset, both TCR alpha and TCR beta chains were sequenced. Peripheral blood was collected at three points: before the first anti-PD-1 injection, after two injections and after four injections. PBMCs were isolated immediately by Ficoll gradient centrifugation. Until use, PBMCs were kept cryopreserved in liquid nitrogen in RPMI containing roughly 20% FCS and about 9.2% DMSO. After thawing, PBMCs were stained with a viability dye and with antibodies against CD3, CD8alpha, TCRalphabeta, PD-1 and TIGIT. The RNeasy Kit was used to extract total RNA, and all samples had a RIN greater than 7.

Overall study results and their limits: Only baseline and M1 samples, drawn from a small cohort with few responders, went into the published TCR repertoire comparisons. Both treatment-naive and previously treated patients were included in the cohort, and this mixing was noted by the authors as something that could influence results. Because of limited material, replicates were generally not included when the experiments were performed. Repertoires were largely private between subsets, with under 7% of TRB clonotypes shared at M1; sharing was highest between DPOS and TIGIT. Because tumor material could not be accessed, tumor reactivity was instead assessed with peptide assays on expanded sorted subsets. The highest diversity was observed in the DNEG repertoire, similar and higher clonality was shown by the PD-1 and DPOS repertoires, and the lowest diversity was found in the TIGIT repertoires.

This receptor was identified in a human donor with melanoma. Rearrangement joined TRBV7-3 to TRBJ2-1; 13 nucleotides in the junction match TRBD2. Material: CD8+ T cells from PBMCs, obtained at baseline or after one month of anti-PD-1 therapy (not recorded which). The nucleotide sequence is TGTGCCAGCAGCGTCGGACTAGCGGGGGCGGATGAGCAGTTCTTC. Its protein is CASSVGLAGADEQFF.